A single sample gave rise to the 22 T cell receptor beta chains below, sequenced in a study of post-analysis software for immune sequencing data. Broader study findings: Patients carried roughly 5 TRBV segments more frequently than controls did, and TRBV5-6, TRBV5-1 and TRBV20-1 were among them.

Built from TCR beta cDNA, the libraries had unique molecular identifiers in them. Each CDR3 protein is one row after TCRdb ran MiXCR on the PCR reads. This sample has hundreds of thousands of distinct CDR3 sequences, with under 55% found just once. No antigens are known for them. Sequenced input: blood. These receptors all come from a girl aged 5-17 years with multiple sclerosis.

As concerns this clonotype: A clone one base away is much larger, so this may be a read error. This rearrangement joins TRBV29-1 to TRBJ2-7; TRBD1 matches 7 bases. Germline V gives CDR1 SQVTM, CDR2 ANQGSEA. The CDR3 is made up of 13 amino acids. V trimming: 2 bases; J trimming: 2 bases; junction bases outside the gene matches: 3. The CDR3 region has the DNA TGCAGCGTTGAAATAGGGACAGCCTACGAGCAGTACTTC. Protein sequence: CSVEIGTAYEQYF.

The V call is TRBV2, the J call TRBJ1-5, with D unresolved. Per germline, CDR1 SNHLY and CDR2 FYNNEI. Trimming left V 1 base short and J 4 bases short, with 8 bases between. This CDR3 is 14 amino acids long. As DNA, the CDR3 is TGTGCCAGCAGTGAAGAGGCAATTAATCAGCCCCAGCATTTT. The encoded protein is CASSEEAINQPQHF.

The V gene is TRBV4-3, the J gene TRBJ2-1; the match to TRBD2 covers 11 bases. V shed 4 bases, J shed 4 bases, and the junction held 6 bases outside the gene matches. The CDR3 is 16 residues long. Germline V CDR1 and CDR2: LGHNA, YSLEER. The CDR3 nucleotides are TGCGCCAGCAGCCCGGGGACTAGCGGAACATACAATGAGCAGTTCTTC. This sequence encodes CASSPGTSGTYNEQFF.

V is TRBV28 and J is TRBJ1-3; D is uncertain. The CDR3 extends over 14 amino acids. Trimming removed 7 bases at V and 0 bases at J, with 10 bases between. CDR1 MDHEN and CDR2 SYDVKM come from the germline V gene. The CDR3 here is CASKGLPSGNTIYF. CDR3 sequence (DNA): TGTGCCAGCAAAGGTTTACCCTCTGGAAACACCATATATTTT.

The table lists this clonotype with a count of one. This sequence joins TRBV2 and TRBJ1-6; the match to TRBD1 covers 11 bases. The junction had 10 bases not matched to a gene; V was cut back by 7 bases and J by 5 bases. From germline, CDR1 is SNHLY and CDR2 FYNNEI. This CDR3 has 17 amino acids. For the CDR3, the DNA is TGTGCCAGCACCGTGGCCGGGACAGGGGGTAATAATTCACCCCTCCACTTT. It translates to CASTVAGTGGNNSPLHF.

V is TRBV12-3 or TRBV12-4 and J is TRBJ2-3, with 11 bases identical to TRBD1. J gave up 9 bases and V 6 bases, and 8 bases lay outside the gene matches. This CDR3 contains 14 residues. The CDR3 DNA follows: TGTGCCAGCAGGCTAGCGGGGACAGGGGGGACGCAGTATTTT. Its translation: CASRLAGTGGTQYF.

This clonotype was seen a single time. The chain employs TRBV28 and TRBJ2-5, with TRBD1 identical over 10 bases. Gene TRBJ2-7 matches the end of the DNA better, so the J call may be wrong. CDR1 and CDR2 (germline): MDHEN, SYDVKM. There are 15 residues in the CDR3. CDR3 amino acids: CASGTPGQGTYEQYF. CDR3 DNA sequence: TGTGCCAGCGGTACACCGGGACAGGGGACCTACGAGCAGTACTTC.

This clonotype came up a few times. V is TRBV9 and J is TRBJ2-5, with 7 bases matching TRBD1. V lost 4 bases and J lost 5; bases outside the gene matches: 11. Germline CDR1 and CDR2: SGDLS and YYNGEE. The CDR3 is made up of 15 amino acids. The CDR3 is CASSRTGLTKETQYF. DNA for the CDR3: TGTGCCAGCAGCCGGACAGGCCTTACTAAGGAGACCCAGTACTTC.

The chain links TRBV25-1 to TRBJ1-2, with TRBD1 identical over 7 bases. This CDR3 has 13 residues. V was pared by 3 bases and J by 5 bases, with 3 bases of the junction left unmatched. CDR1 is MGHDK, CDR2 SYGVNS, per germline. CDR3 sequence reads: CASSDPTGYGYTF. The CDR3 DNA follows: TGTGCCAGCAGTGATCCGACAGGGTATGGCTACACCTTC.

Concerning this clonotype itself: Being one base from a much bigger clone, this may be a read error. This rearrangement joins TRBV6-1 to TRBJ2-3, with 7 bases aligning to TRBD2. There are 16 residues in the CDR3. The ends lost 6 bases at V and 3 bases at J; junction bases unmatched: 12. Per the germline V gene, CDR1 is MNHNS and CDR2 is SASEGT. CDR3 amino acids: CASSPGEGSLTDTQYF. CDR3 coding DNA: TGTGCCAGCAGCCCCGGGGAGGGATCATTAACAGATACGCAGTATTTT.

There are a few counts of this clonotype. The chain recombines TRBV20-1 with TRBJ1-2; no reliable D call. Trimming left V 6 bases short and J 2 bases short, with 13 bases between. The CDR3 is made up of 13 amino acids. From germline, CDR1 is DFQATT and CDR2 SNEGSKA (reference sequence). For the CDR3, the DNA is TGCAGTGCCCACCCTGAGATCAACTATGGCTACACCTTC. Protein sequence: CSAHPEINYGYTF.

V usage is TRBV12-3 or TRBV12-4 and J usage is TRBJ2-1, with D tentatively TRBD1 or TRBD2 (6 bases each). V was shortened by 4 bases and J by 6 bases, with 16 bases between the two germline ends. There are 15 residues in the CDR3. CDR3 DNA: TGTGCCAGCAGTTCCGAGGAGGGGGTGGGCAATGAGCAGTTCTTC. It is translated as CASSSEEGVGNEQFF.

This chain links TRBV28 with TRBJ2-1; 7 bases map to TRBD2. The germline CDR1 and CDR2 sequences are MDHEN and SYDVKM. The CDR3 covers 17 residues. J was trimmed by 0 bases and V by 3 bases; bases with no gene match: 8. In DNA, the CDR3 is TGTGCCAGCAGTTTTTGGGGGGGTTCGAGCTCCTACAATGAGCAGTTCTTC. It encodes CASSFWGGSSSYNEQFF.

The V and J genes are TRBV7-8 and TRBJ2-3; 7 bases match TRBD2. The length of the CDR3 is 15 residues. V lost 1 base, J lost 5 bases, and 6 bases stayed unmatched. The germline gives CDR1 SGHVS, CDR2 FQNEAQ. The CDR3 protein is CASSLVRGYIDTQYF. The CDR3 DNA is TGTGCCAGCAGCTTAGTGCGGGGGTACATAGATACGCAGTATTTT.

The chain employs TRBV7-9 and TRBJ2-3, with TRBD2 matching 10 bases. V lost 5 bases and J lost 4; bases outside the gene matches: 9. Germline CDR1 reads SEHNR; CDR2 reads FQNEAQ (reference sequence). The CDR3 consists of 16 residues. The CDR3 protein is CASSISSGSYADTQYF. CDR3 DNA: TGTGCCAGCAGCATCTCTAGCGGGAGTTACGCAGATACGCAGTATTTT.

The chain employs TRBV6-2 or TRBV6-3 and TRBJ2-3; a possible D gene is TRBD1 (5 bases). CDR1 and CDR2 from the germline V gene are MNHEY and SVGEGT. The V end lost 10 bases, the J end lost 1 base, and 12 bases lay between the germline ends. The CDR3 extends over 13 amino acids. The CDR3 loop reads CATRVVGTDTQYF. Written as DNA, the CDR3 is TGTGCCACCAGGGTCGTGGGCACAGATACGCAGTATTTT.

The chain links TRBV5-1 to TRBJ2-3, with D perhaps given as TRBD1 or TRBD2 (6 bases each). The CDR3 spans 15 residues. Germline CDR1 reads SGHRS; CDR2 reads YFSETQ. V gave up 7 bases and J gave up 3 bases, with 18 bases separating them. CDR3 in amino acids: CASRTEGGLTDTQYF. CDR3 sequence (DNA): TGCGCCAGCCGTACGGAGGGGGGTTTGACAGATACGCAGTATTTT. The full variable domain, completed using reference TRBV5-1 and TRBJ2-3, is KAGVTQTPRYLIKTRGQQVTLSCSPISGHRSVSWYQQTPGQGLQFLFEYFSETQRNKGNFPGRFSGRQFSNSRSEMNVSTLELGDSALYLCASRTEGGLTDTQYFGPGTRLTVL.

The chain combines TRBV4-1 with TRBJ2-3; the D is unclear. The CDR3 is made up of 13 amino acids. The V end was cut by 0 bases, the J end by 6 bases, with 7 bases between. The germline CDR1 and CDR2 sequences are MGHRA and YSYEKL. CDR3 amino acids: CASSQDRRDTQYF. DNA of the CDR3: TGCGCCAGCAGCCAAGATCGGCGGGATACGCAGTATTTT.

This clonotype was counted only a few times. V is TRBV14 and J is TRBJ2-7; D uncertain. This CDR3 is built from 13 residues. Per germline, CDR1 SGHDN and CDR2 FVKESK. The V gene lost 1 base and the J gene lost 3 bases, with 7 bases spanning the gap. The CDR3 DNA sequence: TGTGCCAGCAGCCAAGGGTACAACTACGAGCAGTACTTC. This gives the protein CASSQGYNYEQYF.

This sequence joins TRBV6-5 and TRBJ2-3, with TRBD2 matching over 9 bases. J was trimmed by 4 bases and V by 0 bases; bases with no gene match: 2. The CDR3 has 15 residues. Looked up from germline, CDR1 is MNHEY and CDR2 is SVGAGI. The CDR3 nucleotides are TGTGCCAGCAGTTACTCTAGCGGGAGTGCAGATACGCAGTATTTT. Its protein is CASSYSSGSADTQYF.

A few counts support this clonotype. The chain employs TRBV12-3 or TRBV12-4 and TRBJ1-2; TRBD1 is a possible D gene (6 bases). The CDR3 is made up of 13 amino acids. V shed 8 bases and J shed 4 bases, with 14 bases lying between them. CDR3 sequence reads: CASRQGRSYGYTF. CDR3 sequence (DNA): TGTGCCAGCCGGCAGGGGCGATCCTATGGCTACACCTTC.

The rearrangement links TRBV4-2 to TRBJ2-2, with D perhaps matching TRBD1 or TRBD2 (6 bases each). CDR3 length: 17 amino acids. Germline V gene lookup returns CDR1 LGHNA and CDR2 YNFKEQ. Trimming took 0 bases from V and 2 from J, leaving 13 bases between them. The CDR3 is CASSQERGRRNTGELFF. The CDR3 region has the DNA TGTGCCAGCAGCCAAGAACGGGGGCGGCGAAACACCGGGGAGCTGTTTTTT.